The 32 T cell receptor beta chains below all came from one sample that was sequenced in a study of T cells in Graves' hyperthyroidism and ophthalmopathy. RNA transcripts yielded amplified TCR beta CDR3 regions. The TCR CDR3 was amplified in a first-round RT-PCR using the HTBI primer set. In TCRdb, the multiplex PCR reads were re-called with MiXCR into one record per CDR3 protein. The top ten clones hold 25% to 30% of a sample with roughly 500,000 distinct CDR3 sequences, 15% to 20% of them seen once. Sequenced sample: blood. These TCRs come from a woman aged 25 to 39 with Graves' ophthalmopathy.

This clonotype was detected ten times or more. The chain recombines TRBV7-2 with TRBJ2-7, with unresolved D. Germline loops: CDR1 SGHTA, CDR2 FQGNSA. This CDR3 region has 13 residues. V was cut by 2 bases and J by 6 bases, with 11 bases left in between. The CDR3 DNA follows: TGTGCCAGCAGCTTACCTGTACGCCGCGAGCAGTACTTC. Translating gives CASSLPVRREQYF.

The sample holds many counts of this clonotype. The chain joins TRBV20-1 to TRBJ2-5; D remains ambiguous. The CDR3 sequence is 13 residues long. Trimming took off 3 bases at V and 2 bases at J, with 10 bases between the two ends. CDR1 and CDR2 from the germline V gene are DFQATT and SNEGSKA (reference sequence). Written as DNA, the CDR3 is TGCAGTGCTAGCAAGACGGTTCAAGAGACCCAGTACTTC. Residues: CSASKTVQETQYF.

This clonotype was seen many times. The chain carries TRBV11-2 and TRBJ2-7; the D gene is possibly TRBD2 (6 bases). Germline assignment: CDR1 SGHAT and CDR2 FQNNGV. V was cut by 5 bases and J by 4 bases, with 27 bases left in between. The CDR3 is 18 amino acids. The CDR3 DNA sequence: TGTGCCAGCAGCCCAATCAGGCGGGCGAGGGAGGTATTGTACGAGCAGTACTTC. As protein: CASSPIRRAREVLYEQYF.

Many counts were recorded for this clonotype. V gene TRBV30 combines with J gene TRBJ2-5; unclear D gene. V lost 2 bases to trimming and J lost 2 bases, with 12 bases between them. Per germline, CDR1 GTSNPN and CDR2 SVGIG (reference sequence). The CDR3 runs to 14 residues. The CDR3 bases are TGTGCCTGGAGTAAGGGTCGGGTGCAAGAGACCCAGTACTTC. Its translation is CAWSKGRVQETQYF. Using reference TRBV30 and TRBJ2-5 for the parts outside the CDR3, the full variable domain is SQTIHQWPATLVQPVGSPLSLECTVEGTSNPNLYWYRQAAGRGLQLLFYSVGIGQISSEVPQNLSASRPQDRQFILSSKKLLLSDSGFYLCAWSKGRVQETQYFGPGTRLLVL.

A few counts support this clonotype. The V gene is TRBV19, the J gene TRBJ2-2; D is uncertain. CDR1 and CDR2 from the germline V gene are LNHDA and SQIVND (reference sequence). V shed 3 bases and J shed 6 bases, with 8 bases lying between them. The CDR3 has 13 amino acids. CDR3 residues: CASSMSTSGELFF. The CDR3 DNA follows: TGTGCCAGTAGTATGAGTACGTCCGGGGAGCTGTTTTTT.

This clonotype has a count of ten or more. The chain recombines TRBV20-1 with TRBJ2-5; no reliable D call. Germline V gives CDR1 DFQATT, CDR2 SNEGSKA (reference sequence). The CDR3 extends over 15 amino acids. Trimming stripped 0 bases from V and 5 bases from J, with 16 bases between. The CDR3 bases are TGCAGTGCTAGAGATCCATCAGAATTGACGGAGACCCAGTACTTC. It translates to CSARDPSELTETQYF.

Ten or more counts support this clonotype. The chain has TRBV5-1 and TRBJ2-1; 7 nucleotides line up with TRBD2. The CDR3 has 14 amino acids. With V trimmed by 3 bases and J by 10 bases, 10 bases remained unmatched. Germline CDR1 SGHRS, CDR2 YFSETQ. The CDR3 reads CASSSDLYGGEQFF. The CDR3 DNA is TGCGCCAGCAGCTCGGACTTATACGGGGGGGAGCAGTTCTTC.

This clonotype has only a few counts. The CDR3 loop reads CSTVSYGYTF. For the CDR3, the DNA is TGCAGTACAGTATCCTATGGCTACACCTTC. The V and J genes are TRBV20-1 and TRBJ1-2; no clear D. The germline CDR1 and CDR2 sequences are DFQATT and SNEGSKA (reference sequence). The CDR3 has 10 residues. V lost 8 bases, J lost 4 bases, and 8 bases lay in between.

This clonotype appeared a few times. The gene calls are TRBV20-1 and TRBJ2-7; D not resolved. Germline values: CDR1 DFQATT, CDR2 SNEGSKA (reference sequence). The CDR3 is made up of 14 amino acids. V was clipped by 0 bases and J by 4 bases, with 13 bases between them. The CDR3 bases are TGCAGTGCTAGAGATTATGCAGGAGCTTACGAGCAGTACTTC. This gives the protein CSARDYAGAYEQYF.

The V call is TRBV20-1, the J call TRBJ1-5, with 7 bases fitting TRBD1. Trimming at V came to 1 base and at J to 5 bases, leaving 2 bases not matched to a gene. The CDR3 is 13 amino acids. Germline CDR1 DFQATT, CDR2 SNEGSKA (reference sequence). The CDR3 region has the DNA TGCAGTGCTAGAGGACAGGGTGATCAGCCCCAGCATTTT. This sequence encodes CSARGQGDQPQHF.

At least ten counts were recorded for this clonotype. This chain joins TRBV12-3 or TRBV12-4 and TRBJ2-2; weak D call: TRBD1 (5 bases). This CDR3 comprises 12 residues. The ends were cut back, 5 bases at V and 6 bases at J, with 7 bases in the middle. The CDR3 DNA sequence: TGTGCCAGCAGTATCAGGGCCGGGGAGCTGTTTTTT. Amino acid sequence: CASSIRAGELFF.

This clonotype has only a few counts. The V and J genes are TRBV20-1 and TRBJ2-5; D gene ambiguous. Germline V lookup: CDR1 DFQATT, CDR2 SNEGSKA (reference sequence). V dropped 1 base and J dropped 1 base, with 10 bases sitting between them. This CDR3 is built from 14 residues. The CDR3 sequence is CSARAGPGQETQYF. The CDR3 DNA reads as TGCAGTGCTAGAGCGGGTCCGGGCCAAGAGACCCAGTACTTC.

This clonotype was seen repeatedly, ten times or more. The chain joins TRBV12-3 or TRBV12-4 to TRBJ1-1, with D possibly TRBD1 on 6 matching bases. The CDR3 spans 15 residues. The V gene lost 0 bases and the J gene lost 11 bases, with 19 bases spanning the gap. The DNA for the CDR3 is TGTGCCAGCAGTTTAGCTTCAGTAGGGGGGGCTTCGGCTTTCTTT. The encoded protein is CASSLASVGGASAFF.

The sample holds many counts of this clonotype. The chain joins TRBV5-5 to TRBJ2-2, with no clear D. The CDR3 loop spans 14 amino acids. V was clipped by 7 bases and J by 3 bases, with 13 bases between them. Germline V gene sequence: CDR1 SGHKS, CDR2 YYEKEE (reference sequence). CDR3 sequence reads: CASYRLADTGELFF. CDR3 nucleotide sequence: TGTGCCAGCTACCGTTTGGCAGACACCGGGGAGCTGTTTTTT. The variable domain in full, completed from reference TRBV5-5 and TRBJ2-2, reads DAGVTQSPTHLIKTRGQQVTLRCSPISGHKSVSWYQQVLGQGPQFIFQYYEKEERGRGNFPDRFSARQFPNYSSELNVNALLLGDSALYLCASYRLADTGELFFGEGSRLTVL.

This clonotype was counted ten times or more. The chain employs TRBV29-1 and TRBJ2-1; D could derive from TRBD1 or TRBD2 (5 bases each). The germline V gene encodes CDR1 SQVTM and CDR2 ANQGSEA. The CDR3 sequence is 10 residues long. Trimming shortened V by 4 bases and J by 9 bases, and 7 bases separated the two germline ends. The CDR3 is CSVGGVEQFF. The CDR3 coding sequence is TGCAGCGTTGGAGGGGTTGAGCAGTTCTTC.

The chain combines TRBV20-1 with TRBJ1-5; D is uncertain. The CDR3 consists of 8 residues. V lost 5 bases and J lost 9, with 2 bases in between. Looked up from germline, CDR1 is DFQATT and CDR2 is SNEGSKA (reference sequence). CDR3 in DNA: TGCAGTGCTGGGCCCCAGCATTTT. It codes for CSAGPQHF.

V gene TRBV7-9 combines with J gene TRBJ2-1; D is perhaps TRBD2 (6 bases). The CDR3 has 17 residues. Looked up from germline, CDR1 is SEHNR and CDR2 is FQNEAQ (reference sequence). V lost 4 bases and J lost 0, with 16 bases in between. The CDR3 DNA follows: TGTGCCAGCAGCTCGACTGGGAGGCCGAGCTCCTACAATGAGCAGTTCTTC. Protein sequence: CASSSTGRPSSYNEQFF.

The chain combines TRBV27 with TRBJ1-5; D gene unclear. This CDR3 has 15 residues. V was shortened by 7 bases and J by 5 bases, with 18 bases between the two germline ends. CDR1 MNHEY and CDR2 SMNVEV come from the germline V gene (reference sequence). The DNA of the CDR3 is TGTGCCAGCAAATTGAGAGCGGGTGGTTATCAGCCCCAGCATTTT. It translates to CASKLRAGGYQPQHF.

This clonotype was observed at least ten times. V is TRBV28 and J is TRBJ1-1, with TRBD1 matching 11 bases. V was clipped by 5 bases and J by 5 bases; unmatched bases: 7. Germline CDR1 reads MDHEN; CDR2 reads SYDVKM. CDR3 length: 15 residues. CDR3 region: CASSADRGRETEAFF. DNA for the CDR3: TGTGCCAGCAGTGCGGACAGGGGGCGCGAAACTGAAGCTTTCTTT.

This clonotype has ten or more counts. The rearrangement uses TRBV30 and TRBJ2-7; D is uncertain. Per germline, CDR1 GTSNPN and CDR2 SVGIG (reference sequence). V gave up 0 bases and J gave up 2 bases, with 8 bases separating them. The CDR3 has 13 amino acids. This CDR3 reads CAWSVHSTYEQYF. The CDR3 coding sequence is TGTGCCTGGAGTGTACACAGCACCTACGAGCAGTACTTC.

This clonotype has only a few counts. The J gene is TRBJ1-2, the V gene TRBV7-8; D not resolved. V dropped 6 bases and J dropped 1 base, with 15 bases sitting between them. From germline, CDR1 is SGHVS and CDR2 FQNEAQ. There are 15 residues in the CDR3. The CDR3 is CASSRELDGNYGYTF. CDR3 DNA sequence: TGTGCCAGCAGTCGCGAATTGGATGGTAACTATGGCTACACCTTC.

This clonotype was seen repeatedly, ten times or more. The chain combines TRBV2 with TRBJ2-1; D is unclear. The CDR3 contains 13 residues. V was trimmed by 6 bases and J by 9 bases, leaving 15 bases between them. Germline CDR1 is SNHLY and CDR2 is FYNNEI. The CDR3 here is CASREPGQREQFF. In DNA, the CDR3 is TGTGCCAGCAGAGAACCCGGTCAACGTGAGCAGTTCTTC.

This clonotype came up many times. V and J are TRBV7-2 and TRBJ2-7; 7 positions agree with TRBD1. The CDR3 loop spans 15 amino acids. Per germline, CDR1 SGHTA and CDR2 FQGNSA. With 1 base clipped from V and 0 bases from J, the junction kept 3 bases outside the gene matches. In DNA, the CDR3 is TGTGCCAGCAGCTTAGGAGGGGGCTTCTCCTACGAGCAGTACTTC. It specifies CASSLGGGFSYEQYF.

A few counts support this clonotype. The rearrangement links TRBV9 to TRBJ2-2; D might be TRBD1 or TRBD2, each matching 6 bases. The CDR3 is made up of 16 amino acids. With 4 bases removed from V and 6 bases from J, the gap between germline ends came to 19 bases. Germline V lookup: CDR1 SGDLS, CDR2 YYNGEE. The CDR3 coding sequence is TGTGCCAGCAGCTCCAGCGGAGGGGGAGGCGCCGGGGAGCTGTTTTTT. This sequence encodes CASSSSGGGGAGELFF.

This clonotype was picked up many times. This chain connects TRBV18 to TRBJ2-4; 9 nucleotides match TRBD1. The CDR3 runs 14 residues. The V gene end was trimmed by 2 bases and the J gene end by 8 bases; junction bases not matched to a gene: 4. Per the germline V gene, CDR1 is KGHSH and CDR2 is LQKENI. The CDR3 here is CASSPTGGEDIQYF. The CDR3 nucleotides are TGTGCCAGCTCACCAACAGGGGGCGAGGACATTCAGTACTTC.

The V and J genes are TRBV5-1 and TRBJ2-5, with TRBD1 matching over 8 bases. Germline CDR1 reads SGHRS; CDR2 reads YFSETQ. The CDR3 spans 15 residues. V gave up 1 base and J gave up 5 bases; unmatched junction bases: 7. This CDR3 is CASSLSSRGLETQYF. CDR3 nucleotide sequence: TGCGCCAGCAGCTTGAGTAGCAGGGGGCTGGAGACCCAGTACTTC.

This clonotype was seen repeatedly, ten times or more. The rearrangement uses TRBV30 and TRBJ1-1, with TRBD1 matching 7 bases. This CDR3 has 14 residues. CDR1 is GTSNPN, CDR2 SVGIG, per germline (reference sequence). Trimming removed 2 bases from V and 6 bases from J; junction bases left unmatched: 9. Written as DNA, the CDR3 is TGTGCCTGGAGTCCCCTACAGGGGTGGCCTGAAGCTTTCTTT. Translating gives CAWSPLQGWPEAFF.

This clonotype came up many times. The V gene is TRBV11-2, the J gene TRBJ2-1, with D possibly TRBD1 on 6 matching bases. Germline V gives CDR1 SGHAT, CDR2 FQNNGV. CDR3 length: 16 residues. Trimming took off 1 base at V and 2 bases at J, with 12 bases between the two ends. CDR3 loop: CASSLGTVPPYNEQFF. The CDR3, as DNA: TGTGCCAGCAGCTTAGGGACAGTACCACCCTACAATGAGCAGTTCTTC.

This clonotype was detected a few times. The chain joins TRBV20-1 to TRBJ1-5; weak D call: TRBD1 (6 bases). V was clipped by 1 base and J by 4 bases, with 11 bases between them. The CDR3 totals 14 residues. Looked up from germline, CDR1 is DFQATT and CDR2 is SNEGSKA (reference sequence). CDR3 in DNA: TGCAGTGCTAGAGCGACCCAGGGGAATCAGCCCCAGCATTTT. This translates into CSARATQGNQPQHF.

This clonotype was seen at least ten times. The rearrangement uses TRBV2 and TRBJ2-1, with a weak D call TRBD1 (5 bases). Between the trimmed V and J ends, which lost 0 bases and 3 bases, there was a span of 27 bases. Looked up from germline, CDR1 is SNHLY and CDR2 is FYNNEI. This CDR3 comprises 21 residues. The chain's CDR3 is CASSEAGPISHFLSHYNEQFF. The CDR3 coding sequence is TGTGCCAGCAGTGAAGCGGGGCCCATATCACATTTCCTAAGCCACTACAATGAGCAGTTCTTC. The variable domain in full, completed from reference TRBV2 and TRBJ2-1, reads EPEVTQTPSHQVTQMGQEVILRCVPISNHLYFYWYRQILGQKVEFLVSFYNNEISEKSEIFDDQFSVERPDGSNFTLKIRSTKLEDSAMYFCASSEAGPISHFLSHYNEQFFGPGTRLTVL.

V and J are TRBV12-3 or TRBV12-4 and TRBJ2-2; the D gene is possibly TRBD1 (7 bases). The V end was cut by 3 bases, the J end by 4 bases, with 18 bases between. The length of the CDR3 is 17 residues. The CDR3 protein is CASSLMGGDSRTGELFF. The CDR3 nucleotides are TGTGCCAGCAGTTTGATGGGCGGGGACAGCCGCACCGGGGAGCTGTTTTTT.

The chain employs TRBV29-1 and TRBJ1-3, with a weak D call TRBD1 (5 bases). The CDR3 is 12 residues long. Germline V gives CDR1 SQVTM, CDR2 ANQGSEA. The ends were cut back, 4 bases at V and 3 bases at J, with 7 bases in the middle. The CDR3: CSVVTDGNTIYF. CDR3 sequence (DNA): TGCAGCGTTGTGACAGATGGAAACACCATATATTTT.